These 17 T cell receptor beta chains came from one sample sequenced in a study of OX40 agonist ivuxolimab in advanced cancers. Clones were read by immunoSEQ multiplex PCR, and TCRdb kept only the in-frame ones, dropping some. The profile shows roughly 89,000 clones, roughly 88% of them singletons. The sample in question was CD4+ or CD8+ T cells sorted from blood, obtained in a trial of the OX40 agonist ivuxolimab. The receptors come from an adult with an advanced solid tumor such as melanoma, head and neck, liver or kidney cancer.

The chain links TRBV7-2 to TRBJ2-1; 8 bases are shared with TRBD1. Germline V gives CDR1 SGHTA, CDR2 FQGNSA. The J segment lost 7 bases and the V segment lost 2 bases, leaving 10 bases of the junction unmatched. The CDR3 has 16 amino acids. The CDR3 region is CASSLLRDRPQNEQFF. In DNA, the CDR3 is TGTGCCAGCAGCTTACTTCGGGACAGGCCTCAAAATGAGCAGTTCTTC.

V gene TRBV19 combines with J gene TRBJ2-1, with a weak D call TRBD1 (6 bases). This CDR3 has 15 residues. CDR1 is LNHDA, CDR2 SQIVND, per germline (reference sequence). Deletions cut 2 bases from V and 7 bases from J, with 15 bases between. The CDR3 here is CASSIPGIRGNEQFF. DNA of the CDR3: TGTGCCAGTAGTATACCCGGGATAAGGGGGAATGAGCAGTTCTTC.

The CDR3 bases are TGCGCCAGCAGCTTGGGACCCTATCAGCCCCAGCATTTT. Residues: CASSLGPYQPQHF. This rearrangement joins TRBV5-1 to TRBJ1-5; D ambiguous. This CDR3 has 13 residues. Germline values: CDR1 SGHRS, CDR2 YFSETQ. Trimming left V 0 bases short and J 5 bases short, with 6 bases between. Drawing the rest from reference TRBV5-1 and TRBJ1-5, the complete variable domain is KAGVTQTPRYLIKTRGQQVTLSCSPISGHRSVSWYQQTPGQGLQFLFEYFSETQRNKGNFPGRFSGRQFSNSRSEMNVSTLELGDSALYLCASSLGPYQPQHFGDGTRLSIL.

The DNA for the CDR3 is TGTGCCAGCAGTTTAGCGGGAGTGGGAGATACGCAGTATTTT. Its translation is CASSLAGVGDTQYF. This rearrangement joins TRBV28 to TRBJ2-3; 7 bases fit TRBD2. V shed 2 bases, J shed 5 bases, and the junction held 4 bases outside the gene matches. The CDR3 has 14 residues. The germline CDR1 and CDR2 sequences are MDHEN and SYDVKM.

The chain employs TRBV6-6 and TRBJ1-4, with D possibly being TRBD1 (6 bases). The CDR3 consists of 15 residues. CDR1 and CDR2 from the germline V gene are MNHNY and SVGAGI (reference sequence). V dropped 6 bases and J dropped 7 bases, with 18 bases sitting between them. CDR3 DNA sequence: TGTGCCAGCAGCACAATCGGGGGGCGGAGTGAAAAACTGTTTTTT. It yields the protein CASSTIGGRSEKLFF.

This clone appeared a few times. The CDR3 coding sequence is TGTGCCAGCAGCGTTAGTCGGGGACTAGCGGGAAAAGAGACCCAGTACTTC. It yields the protein CASSVSRGLAGKETQYF. The gene calls are TRBV11-2 and TRBJ2-5; TRBD2 agrees at 13 bases. V dropped 5 bases and J dropped 3; count of bases not matched to a gene: 9. The CDR3 is made up of 17 amino acids. CDR1 is SGHAT, CDR2 FQNNGV, per germline.

This clone was seen more than once but under ten times. The gene calls are TRBV18 and TRBJ2-5; unclear D gene. The CDR3 sequence is 13 residues long. In germline, CDR1 is KGHSH, CDR2 LQKENI. V lost 6 bases to trimming and J lost 5 bases, with 13 bases between them. CDR3 DNA: TGTGCCAGCTCGAAGGACCAATCTGAGACCCAGTACTTC. Its translation: CASSKDQSETQYF.

The chain couples TRBV18 to TRBJ2-5, with TRBD1 as a possible D gene (6 bases). Germline loops: CDR1 KGHSH, CDR2 LQKENI. V was pared by 5 bases and J by 5 bases, with 15 bases between. The CDR3 totals 14 residues. The CDR3 sequence: CASSIRGDGETQYF. The DNA for the CDR3 is TGTGCCAGCTCAATCAGGGGCGACGGGGAGACCCAGTACTTC.

The V call is TRBV27, the J call TRBJ2-5; 7 bases map to TRBD2. This CDR3 has 13 amino acids. Germline V lookup: CDR1 MNHEY, CDR2 SMNVEV (reference sequence). V shed 6 bases, J shed 5 bases, and the junction held 6 bases outside the gene matches. The CDR3 reads CASRPFGGETQYF. In DNA, the CDR3 is TGTGCCAGCAGGCCGTTCGGGGGGGAGACCCAGTACTTC.

The table lists this clone with a count of one. The chain is built from TRBV7-2 and TRBJ2-2; 11 bases are shared with TRBD2. The ends lost 5 bases at V and 6 bases at J; junction bases unmatched: 11. This CDR3 has 17 residues. Per germline, CDR1 SGHTA and CDR2 FQGNSA. The CDR3 DNA reads TGTGCCAGCAGCCATAGCACGACTAGCGGGGTCTCCGGGGAGCTGTTTTTT. It is translated as CASSHSTTSGVSGELFF.

The CDR3 protein is CASSTQLAMETQYF. CDR3 DNA sequence: TGTGCCAGCAGCACCCAACTAGCAATGGAGACCCAGTACTTC. The chain is built from TRBV7-8 and TRBJ2-5, with D possibly matching TRBD2 (6 bases). The germline V and J ends were trimmed by 5 bases and 5 bases, with 15 bases remaining between them. The V gene's germline CDR1 is SGHVS and CDR2 FQNEAQ. The CDR3 contains 14 residues.

The rearrangement uses TRBV9 and TRBJ2-2; D gene uncertain. Trimming stripped 0 bases from V and 5 bases from J, with 5 bases between. The CDR3 has 13 residues. Germline CDR1 SGDLS, CDR2 YYNGEE. The CDR3 region has the DNA TGTGCCAGCAGCGTAGGGAGTACCGGGGAGCTGTTTTTT. It translates to CASSVGSTGELFF. Using reference TRBV9 and TRBJ2-2 for the parts outside the CDR3, the full variable domain is DSGVTQTPKHLITATGQRVTLRCSPRSGDLSVYWYQQSLDQGLQFLIQYYNGEERAKGNILERFSAQQFPDLHSELNLSSLELGDSALYFCASSVGSTGELFFGEGSRLTVL.

The rearrangement links TRBV4-3 to TRBJ2-1; 10 bases align to TRBD1. The V gene's germline CDR1 is LGHNA and CDR2 YSLEER. Trimming cost V 4 bases and J 4 bases; bases outside gene matches: 7. The CDR3 is 16 residues long. CDR3 amino acids: CASSPSGTGAYNEQFF. The CDR3 DNA sequence: TGCGCCAGCAGCCCTTCCGGGACAGGGGCGTACAATGAGCAGTTCTTC.

This chain connects TRBV5-4 to TRBJ2-3; maybe TRBD1 (7 bases). The CDR3 loop spans 12 amino acids. Trimming took off 4 bases at V and 8 bases at J, with 11 bases between the two ends. Germline V gene sequence: CDR1 SGHNT, CDR2 YYREEE (reference sequence). The CDR3 here is CASSGGDSTQYF. The CDR3 coding sequence is TGTGCCAGCAGCGGAGGGGACAGTACGCAGTATTTT.

V is TRBV5-1 and J is TRBJ2-3; D assignment may be TRBD1 or TRBD2 (6 bases each). The V end was cut by 2 bases, the J end by 2 bases, with 12 bases between. This CDR3 has 15 amino acids. Germline V lookup: CDR1 SGHRS, CDR2 YFSETQ. CDR3 DNA sequence: TGCGCCAGCAGCTTAGGAGGGGGAGTCACAGATACGCAGTATTTT. Translation: CASSLGGGVTDTQYF.

The gene calls are TRBV28 and TRBJ1-2; D is uncertain. V was trimmed by 4 bases and J by 4 bases, leaving 13 bases between them. This CDR3 contains 14 residues. Per germline, CDR1 MDHEN and CDR2 SYDVKM. The CDR3: CASSSPGQAYGYTF. For the CDR3, the DNA is TGTGCCAGCAGTTCCCCCGGGCAGGCCTATGGCTACACCTTC.

The genes are TRBV27 and TRBJ1-3; D may be TRBD1 (6 bases). The CDR3 is 14 amino acids. Trimming left V 3 bases short and J 1 base short, with 7 bases between. CDR1 is MNHEY and CDR2 is SMNVEV in the germline V gene (reference sequence). The CDR3 DNA follows: TGTGCCAGCAGTTTCACAGGGTCTGGAAACACCATATATTTT. It yields the protein CASSFTGSGNTIYF.